The rows below give T cell receptor beta chains drawn from one sample of a study of PD-1 blockade in classical Hodgkin lymphoma. Repertoires were generated with immunoSEQ multiplex PCR, while TCRdb's copy carries only in-frame clones and drops some. The repertoire has approximately 41,000 clones, roughly nine tenths of them found once; the top ten carry about 5.9%. The source material was peripheral blood mononuclear cells (PBMCs), sampled before the second cycle of nivolumab. The source is a human donor with classical Hodgkin lymphoma. CDR3s include the opening cysteine and the closing phenylalanine or tryptophan. A D gene is named only where the DNA matches it firmly. Expanded clones are given a class, and other clones once, few, many or no size at all.

cdr3_aa: CASSFGGTSTDTQYF
cdr3_nt: TGTGCCAGCAGCTTTGGCGGAACTAGCACAGATACGCAGTATTTT
j_call: TRBJ2-3
clone_size: -
v_call: TRBV7-2
d_call: -

cdr3_aa: CASSEVRGQGREKLFF
cdr3_nt: TGTGCCAGCAGTGAAGTCCGTGGTCAGGGGAGAGAAAAACTGTTTTTT
j_call: TRBJ1-4
clone_size: -
v_call: TRBV6-1
d_call: -

cdr3_aa: CASSPTGTYEQYF
cdr3_nt: TGTGCCAGCTCACCTACAGGGACCTACGAGCAGTACTTC
j_call: TRBJ2-7
clone_size: -
v_call: TRBV18
d_call: -

cdr3_aa: CASSNLAGEETQYF
cdr3_nt: TGTGCCAGTAGTAACCTAGCGGGAGAGGAGACCCAGTACTTC
j_call: TRBJ2-5
clone_size: -
v_call: TRBV19
d_call: TRBD2

cdr3_aa: CASSYIAGGEQFF
cdr3_nt: TGTGCCAGCAGTTACATAGCGGGAGGGGAGCAGTTCTTC
j_call: TRBJ2-1
clone_size: few
v_call: TRBV27
d_call: TRBD2

cdr3_aa: CASRPLPLTENTEAFF
cdr3_nt: TGTGCAAGTCGCCCCTTACCTTTGACAGAGAACACTGAAGCTTTCTTT
j_call: TRBJ1-1
clone_size: -
v_call: TRBV12-2
d_call: -

cdr3_aa: CASSTTTVNYGYTF
cdr3_nt: TGTGCCAGCAGTACTACGACGGTTAACTATGGCTACACCTTC
j_call: TRBJ1-2
clone_size: -
v_call: TRBV2
d_call: -

cdr3_aa: CSVEQGNTIYF
cdr3_nt: TGCAGCGTTGAACAAGGAAACACCATATATTTT
j_call: TRBJ1-3
clone_size: -
v_call: TRBV29-1
d_call: -

cdr3_aa: CASSPRLDSYEQYF
cdr3_nt: TGTGCCAGCAGTCCCAGGCTCGACAGCTACGAGCAGTACTTC
j_call: TRBJ2-7
clone_size: -
v_call: TRBV27
d_call: -

cdr3_aa: CASSSGTATDTQYF
cdr3_nt: TGTGCCAGTAGTAGCGGGACCGCCACAGATACGCAGTATTTT
j_call: TRBJ2-3
clone_size: -
v_call: TRBV19
d_call: -

cdr3_aa: CASSILTGYGYTF
cdr3_nt: TGTGCCAGCAGTATACTAACCGGCTATGGCTACACCTTC
j_call: TRBJ1-2
clone_size: -
v_call: TRBV28
d_call: -

cdr3_aa: CASFSGGNMGSSPLHF
cdr3_nt: TGTGCCAGCTTCTCCGGGGGAAATATGGGAAGTTCACCCCTCCACTTT
j_call: TRBJ1-6
clone_size: -
v_call: TRBV2
d_call: -

cdr3_aa: CSAYRDEKLFF
cdr3_nt: TGCAGTGCTTACAGGGACGAAAAACTGTTTTTT
j_call: TRBJ1-4
clone_size: -
v_call: TRBV20-1
d_call: -

cdr3_aa: CASSLLGLITDTQYF
cdr3_nt: TGTGCCAGCAGCTTACTGGGACTGATCACAGATACGCAGTATTTT
j_call: TRBJ2-3
clone_size: -
v_call: TRBV7-8
d_call: -

cdr3_aa: CASSLGTGWGYTF
cdr3_nt: TGTGCCAGTAGTCTCGGGACAGGGTGGGGCTACACCTTC
j_call: TRBJ1-2
clone_size: -
v_call: TRBV19
d_call: TRBD1

cdr3_aa: CASSSGTRTGELFF
cdr3_nt: TGTGCCAGCAGCTCCGGGACACGTACCGGGGAGCTGTTTTTT
j_call: TRBJ2-2
clone_size: once
v_call: TRBV2
d_call: -